The 12 T cell receptor beta chains in this list originate from one sample, sequenced in a study of blood T cell repertoires in COVID-19. Profiling relied on immunoSEQ multiplex PCR, and the TCRdb table lists in-frame clones only, not all of them. The sample yields 95,000 to 110,000 clones, roughly 80% seen once. The source material was peripheral blood. The receptor source for this set is a man in his 60s with acute or convalescent COVID-19.

This chain connects TRBV7-2 to TRBJ1-6; D remains unclear. Germline V gene sequence: CDR1 SGHTA, CDR2 FQGNSA. The CDR3 is 14 residues long. V shed 2 bases and J shed 8 bases, with 10 bases lying between them. The DNA of the CDR3 is TGTGCCAGCAGCTTAACTCGGGGTGATTCACCCCTCCACTTT. Protein product: CASSLTRGDSPLHF. The full variable domain, rest sourced from reference TRBV7-2 and TRBJ1-6, is GAGVSQSPSNKVTEKGKDVELRCDPISGHTALYWYRQSLGQGLEFLIYFQGNSAPDKSGLPSDRFSAERTGGSVSTLTIQRTQQEDSAVYLCASSLTRGDSPLHFGNGTRLTVT.

CDR3: CASSPSVGRASYNEQFF. CDR3 DNA: TGTGCCAGCAGTCCCTCGGTTGGGAGGGCCTCCTACAATGAGCAGTTCTTC. The V call is TRBV27, the J call TRBJ2-1, with TRBD2 matching over 7 bases. Trimming cost V 5 bases and J 0 bases; bases outside gene matches: 10. Per germline, CDR1 MNHEY and CDR2 SMNVEV (reference sequence). The CDR3 covers 17 residues.

This clone was picked up many times. The gene calls are TRBV6-2 or TRBV6-3 and TRBJ1-5; 7 bases match TRBD1. This CDR3 region has 15 residues. V shed 6 bases and J 5 bases; nucleotides not matched to a gene: 10. Germline V lookup: CDR1 MNHEY, CDR2 SVGEGT. CDR3 DNA sequence: TGTGCCAGCAGCCATATGGACAGGAACTATCAGCCCCAGCATTTT. Its translation: CASSHMDRNYQPQHF.

The chain recombines TRBV27 with TRBJ2-7; the match to TRBD1 covers 9 bases. Germline CDR1 and CDR2: MNHEY and SMNVEV (reference sequence). Trimming at V came to 5 bases and at J to 11 bases, leaving 10 bases not matched to a gene. The CDR3 contains 13 residues. The CDR3 is CASSPPRQGGEYF. The CDR3 nucleotides read TGTGCCAGCAGTCCCCCGCGACAGGGGGGTGAGTACTTC.

The rearrangement joins TRBV6-6 to TRBJ2-7, with 10 nucleotides matching TRBD2. The CDR3 runs to 16 residues. The trim removed 6 bases at V and 2 bases at J, leaving 10 bases unmatched. Germline CDR1 reads MNHNY; CDR2 reads SVGAGI (reference sequence). The CDR3 bases are TGTGCCAGCAGCCCAAGGGGAGCGGGAGGGCCCTACGAGCAGTACTTC. Its protein is CASSPRGAGGPYEQYF.

The V call is TRBV7-2, the J call TRBJ2-1; 13 positions match TRBD2. The CDR3 length is 19 residues. The germline gives CDR1 SGHTA, CDR2 FQGNSA. The V and J ends lost 3 bases and 6 bases, in that order; junction bases with no gene match: 14. Here the CDR3 DNA reads TGTGCCAGCAGCTTTTTACCGGGACTAGCGGGGCCAAGGGCCAATGAGCAGTTCTTC. This gives the protein CASSFLPGLAGPRANEQFF.

This chain connects TRBV7-9 to TRBJ1-1; 10 bases are shared with TRBD1. The J segment lost 5 bases and the V segment lost 2 bases, leaving 8 bases of the junction unmatched. The CDR3 consists of 16 residues. Germline assignment: CDR1 SEHNR and CDR2 FQNEAQ (reference sequence). The CDR3 sequence: CASSLSADRGRTEAFF. The DNA for the CDR3 is TGTGCCAGCAGCTTAAGCGCTGACAGGGGGCGAACTGAAGCTTTCTTT.

The chain uses TRBV10-3 and TRBJ2-7; D may be TRBD2 (6 bases). The CDR3 is made up of 13 amino acids. V lost 8 bases to trimming and J lost 0 bases, with 11 bases between them. Germline V gives CDR1 ENHRY, CDR2 SYGVKD. The CDR3 DNA reads as TGTGCCATCCGGGACGGGAGCTCCTACGAGCAGTACTTC. Protein product: CAIRDGSSYEQYF.

The CDR3 loop reads CSVSREKEFF. The CDR3 bases are TGCAGTGTGTCCAGGGAAAAGGAATTCTTC. This chain links TRBV20-1 with TRBJ2-1; D is possibly TRBD1 (5 bases). The V gene lost 7 bases and the J gene lost 16 bases, with 17 bases spanning the gap. The CDR3 totals 10 residues. CDR1 and CDR2 (germline): DFQATT, SNEGSKA (reference sequence).

The chain links TRBV12-3 or TRBV12-4 to TRBJ2-3; D possibly corresponds to TRBD1 (5 bases). Trimming left V 6 bases short and J 5 bases short, with 6 bases between. The CDR3 spans 11 residues. CDR3 bases: TGTGCCAGCAGCCAGGGAGATACGCAGTATTTT. Amino acids: CASSQGDTQYF.

As to this clone: The same CDR3 arises from other DNA sequences in this sample as well. The rearrangement links TRBV6-5 to TRBJ1-3; 8 bases align to TRBD1. Per the germline V gene, CDR1 is MNHEY and CDR2 is SVGAGI. Unmatched junction bases numbered 5, after V lost 6 bases and J lost 4 bases. The CDR3 has 14 residues. The CDR3 here is CASSPGGVGNTIYF. CDR3 DNA: TGTGCCAGCAGCCCAGGGGGCGTCGGAAACACCATATATTTT.

There are many counts of this clone. The chain employs TRBV6-5 and TRBJ1-6, with TRBD1 matching 9 bases. V lost 0 bases and J lost 8; bases outside the gene matches: 2. The CDR3 has 15 residues. CDR1 and CDR2 (germline): MNHEY, SVGAGI. The CDR3 sequence is CASSYSRTGDSPLHF. The CDR3 DNA is TGTGCCAGCAGTTACTCAAGGACAGGGGATTCACCCCTCCACTTT.